This T cell receptor beta chain was retrieved from a study of OX40 agonist ivuxolimab in advanced cancers. Overall study context: Intravenous ivuxolimab at 0.01 to 10 mg/kg was given to patients every 2 weeks. Broader study findings: Among the lowest peripheral clonal expansion occurred in 0.1-3.0 mg/kg partial responders. In the 0.1 to 3.0 mg/kg range, CD4+ and CD8+ blood T cells had expanded clonally by week 6.

The method was immunoSEQ multiplex PCR; TCRdb's version includes in-frame clones alone and lacks a portion of them. This sample yields almost 70,000 clones, of which around 86% are seen a single time; 8% to 10% belongs to the top ten. About this clone itself: The antigen is undetermined.

This CDR3 region has 14 residues. V dropped 7 bases and J dropped 6 bases, with 18 bases sitting between them. CDR1 is MNHEY and CDR2 is SVGAGI in the germline V gene. The TCR comes from an adult with an advanced solid tumor such as melanoma, head and neck, liver or kidney cancer. The chain is built from TRBV6-5 and TRBJ2-5; a weak D match, TRBD2 (6 bases). Sequencing used CD4+ or CD8+ T cells sorted from blood, obtained in a trial of the OX40 agonist ivuxolimab. The CDR3 DNA reads TGTGCCAGCACCCCCCCGGGGGTGGCAAAGACCCAGTACTTC. Translating gives CASTPPGVAKTQYF.